Sequencing of this T cell receptor beta chain was carried out in a study of OX40 agonist ivuxolimab in advanced cancers. Study-wide findings and caveats: Mean expanded clone counts were higher in CD8+ than CD4+ T cells. Some nonresponders also had low normalized T-cell clonal expansion.

Exclusion of a patient followed from autoimmune disease history or systemic immunosuppression. This CDR3 contains 20 residues. Germline-derived CDR1 and CDR2 are KGHSH and LQKENI. Trimming at V came to 3 bases and at J to 8 bases, leaving 22 bases not matched to a gene. This clone was counted once. The antigen is undetermined. Clones were sequenced by immunoSEQ multiplex PCR, and TCRdb holds only the in-frame ones, with some missing. The data show about 75,000 clones, 87% seen once. The rearrangement joins TRBV18 to TRBJ2-3; 11 positions match TRBD2. The clonotype was recovered from an adult with an advanced solid tumor such as melanoma, head and neck, liver or kidney cancer. The starting material was CD4+ or CD8+ T cells sorted from blood, obtained in a trial of the OX40 agonist ivuxolimab. CDR3 sequence: CASSPSKDRVLAGDGGTQYF. DNA of the CDR3: TGTGCCAGCTCACCGTCGAAGGACAGGGTACTAGCGGGAGATGGGGGTACGCAGTATTTT.